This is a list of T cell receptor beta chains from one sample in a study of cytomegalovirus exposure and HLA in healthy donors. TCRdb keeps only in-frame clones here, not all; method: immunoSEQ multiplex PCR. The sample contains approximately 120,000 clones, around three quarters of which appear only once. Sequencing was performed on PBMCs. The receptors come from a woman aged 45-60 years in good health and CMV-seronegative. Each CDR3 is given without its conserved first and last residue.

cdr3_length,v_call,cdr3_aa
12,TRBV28,ASSLLVTNQPQH
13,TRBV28,ASRGSGTGYNEQF
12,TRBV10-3,AISDVAVQETQY
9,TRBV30,AWSQGDTQY
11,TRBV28,ASSFWGGYIQY
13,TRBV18,ASSLNTQGMDEQY
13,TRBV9,ASSVALADSYEQY
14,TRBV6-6,ASSSPRDRGNEKLF
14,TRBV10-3,AISETSGTGPERYT
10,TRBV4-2,ASSHPEEKLF
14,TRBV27,ASSRLAGTPSHEQY
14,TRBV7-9,ASSLGNRGAGYGYT
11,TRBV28,ASKDLLRGEQY
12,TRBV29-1,SVTQQGSTDTQY
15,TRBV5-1,ASSLEGAAGGIHEQF
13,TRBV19,ASSIGQIGADEQF
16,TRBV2,ASKDSAGFGVAKNIQY
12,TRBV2,ASSGETSSYEQY
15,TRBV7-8,ASSPFAGGPSYNEQF
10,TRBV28,ASDGANYGYT
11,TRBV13,ASSLGLGNEQF
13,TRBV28,ASSLWRGSTYGYT
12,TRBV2,ASSVPSGINEQF
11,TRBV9,ASTRDLNTEAF
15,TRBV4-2,ASSQGLAVGEGETQY
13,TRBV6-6,ASRGLAGGAYEQY
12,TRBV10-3,ATREPGTSGLQF
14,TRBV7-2,ASSLGLYFGNTEAF
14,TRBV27,ARRLAGPKGTGELF
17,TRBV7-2,ASSLVGGTRAFLKETQY
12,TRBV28,ASLKTGGAYEQY
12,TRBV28,ASRLSGMAYEQY
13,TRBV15,ATSREGLRGETQY
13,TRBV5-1,ASSPGQGSDQPQH
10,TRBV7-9,ASSGTGYEQY
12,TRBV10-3,AISDSGESYEQY
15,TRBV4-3,ASSQRILAGGPNEQF
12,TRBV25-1,ASSAARQGGGYT
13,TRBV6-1,ASSVGLDFYNEQF
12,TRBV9,ASSVLGGSYEQY